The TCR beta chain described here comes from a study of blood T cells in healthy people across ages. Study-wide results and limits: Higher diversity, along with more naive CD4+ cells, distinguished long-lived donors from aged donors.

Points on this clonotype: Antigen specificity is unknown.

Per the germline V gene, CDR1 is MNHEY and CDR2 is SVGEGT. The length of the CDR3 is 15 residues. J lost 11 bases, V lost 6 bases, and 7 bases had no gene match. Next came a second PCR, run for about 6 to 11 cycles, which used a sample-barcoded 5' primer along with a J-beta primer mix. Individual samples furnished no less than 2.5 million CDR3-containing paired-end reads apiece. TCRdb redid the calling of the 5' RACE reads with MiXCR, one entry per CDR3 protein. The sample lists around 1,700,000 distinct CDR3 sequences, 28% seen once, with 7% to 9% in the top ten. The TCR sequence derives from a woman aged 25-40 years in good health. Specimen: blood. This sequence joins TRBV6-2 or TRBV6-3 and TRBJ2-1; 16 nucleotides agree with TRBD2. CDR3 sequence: CASSRGTSGRAQQFF. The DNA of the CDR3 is TGTGCCAGCAGCCGGGGGACTAGCGGGAGGGCACAGCAGTTCTTC.